Listed below are T cell receptor beta chains from one sample, sequenced in a study of identical twins. TCRdb fed the 5' RACE reads into MiXCR, producing one record per CDR3 protein. Among 460,000 or so distinct CDR3 sequences listed, 13% to 15% were seen once. The same data also went into a second study, on yellow fever vaccine responses in identical twins.

Sequencing was done on a sample of CD4+ T cells sorted from blood. Receptor source: a woman aged 18-30 years in good health. Each CDR3 is given with its conserved first and last residue. D genes are given only for firm matches. Size is stated for part of the rows, as once, few or many counts, or as a class when the clone is expanded.

v_gene,d_gene,abundance,j_gene,CDR3aa,CDR3nt
TRBV20-1,TRBD2,.,TRBJ2-5,CSAPPSGSEIGGTQYF,TGCAGTGCTCCCCCTAGCGGGAGTGAGATCGGTGGGACCCAGTACTTC
TRBV6-2/TRBV6-3,.,.,TRBJ1-5,CASSYRGQGMSNQPQHF,TGTGCCAGCAGTTACCGGGGCCAGGGGATGAGCAATCAGCCCCAGCATTTT
TRBV3-1,TRBD1,few,TRBJ1-1,CASSPPTGGNTEAFF,TGTGCCAGCAGCCCACCGACAGGGGGTAACACTGAAGCTTTCTTT
TRBV12-3/TRBV12-4,.,many,TRBJ1-2,CASSQVGSGYTF,TGTGCCAGCAGTCAGGTGGGGAGCGGCTACACCTTC
TRBV29-1,TRBD1,.,TRBJ2-7,CSAKTGGIYEQYF,TGCAGCGCAAAGACAGGGGGCATTTACGAGCAGTACTTC
TRBV15,.,few,TRBJ2-2,CATSRETSTGELFF,TGTGCCACCAGCAGAGAGACTAGCACCGGGGAGCTGTTTTTT
TRBV2,TRBD1,few,TRBJ2-2,CASTTTPGTAMNTGELFF,TGTGCCAGCACAACTACCCCCGGGACAGCAATGAACACCGGGGAGCTGTTTTTT
TRBV10-3,.,few,TRBJ2-3,CAISGVLRGYTDTQYF,TGTGCCATCAGTGGTGTGCTCAGGGGATACACAGATACGCAGTATTTT
TRBV6-5,.,few,TRBJ1-2,CASSYSNRVPYGYTF,TGTGCCAGCAGTTACTCAAACAGGGTACCCTATGGCTACACCTTC
TRBV6-2/TRBV6-3,.,few,TRBJ2-7,CASSPDQGRGREQYF,TGTGCCAGCAGTCCTGATCAGGGGCGGGGGCGCGAGCAGTACTTC
TRBV27,.,few,TRBJ2-3,CASSLGSNTQYF,TGTGCCAGCAGTTTAGGGTCAAATACGCAGTATTTT
TRBV12-3/TRBV12-4,.,many,TRBJ1-4,CASSLAGPATNEKLFF,TGTGCCAGCAGTTTAGCGGGCCCTGCAACTAATGAAAAACTGTTTTTT
TRBV20-1,.,many,TRBJ2-1,CSARLSASPNNEQFF,TGCAGTGCTAGATTGTCCGCTAGTCCCAACAATGAGCAGTTCTTC
TRBV4-3,TRBD1,few,TRBJ1-6,CASSQGQGKNSPLHF,TGCGCCAGCAGCCAGGGACAGGGGAAGAATTCACCCCTCCACTTT
TRBV2,.,.,TRBJ2-1,CASSEAGGTLTHNEQFF,TGTGCCAGCAGTGAAGCCGGTGGGACGTTAACTCACAATGAGCAGTTCTTC
TRBV12-3/TRBV12-4,.,many,TRBJ2-5,CASGVETQYF,TGTGCCAGCGGAGTTGAGACCCAGTACTTC
TRBV28,TRBD1,.,TRBJ1-5,CASRGTVGNQPQHF,TGTGCCAGCAGAGGGACAGTGGGCAATCAGCCCCAGCATTTT
TRBV5-4,TRBD2,.,TRBJ2-1,CASSFSGGRNYNEQFF,TGTGCCAGCAGCTTCTCGGGCGGGAGGAATTACAATGAGCAGTTCTTC
TRBV7-9,.,.,TRBJ2-5,CASSPRAFGETQYF,TGTGCCAGCAGCCCTCGGGCCTTTGGCGAGACCCAGTACTTC
TRBV28,TRBD2,.,TRBJ2-4,CASSFRGGLAKNIQYF,TGTGCCAGCAGTTTTCGGGGGGGGCTAGCCAAAAACATTCAGTACTTC
TRBV14,.,.,TRBJ2-2,CASSQDAAVTGELFF,TGTGCCAGCAGCCAAGATGCGGCTGTCACCGGGGAGCTGTTTTTT
TRBV20-1,.,.,TRBJ1-1,CSAILGRLGTEAFF,TGCAGTGCTATTCTGGGGCGGCTGGGTACTGAAGCTTTCTTT
TRBV11-2,TRBD1,.,TRBJ2-5,CASSPTRTGRRETQYF,TGTGCCAGCAGCCCGACCCGGACAGGGAGGCGAGAGACCCAGTACTTC
TRBV6-1,.,.,TRBJ1-2,CASSGDGANYGYTF,TGTGCCAGCAGTGGGGACGGAGCTAACTATGGCTACACCTTC
TRBV19,.,.,TRBJ2-1,CASSIRTTNEQFF,TGTGCCAGTAGTATTAGGACTACGAATGAGCAGTTCTTC
TRBV4-3,TRBD1,.,TRBJ2-2,CASSDSGGAGELFF,TGCGCCAGCAGCGATTCAGGGGGCGCCGGGGAGCTGTTTTTT